Shown below are 8 T cell receptor beta chains from a single sample sequenced in a study of Graves' ophthalmopathy and Graves' hyperthyroidism. Amplification targeted the TCR beta CDR3 regions, with RNA transcripts as the source material. In the first round, RT-PCR was carried out with HTBI primers, and a multiplex PCR formed the second round. TCRdb used MiXCR to reprocess the multiplex PCR reads, holding one entry per CDR3 protein. Of around 1.1 million distinct CDR3 sequences listed, 35% to 40% were seen once; the top ten hold more than 9.5%. The source material was peripheral blood or thyroid tissue (not recorded which). These receptors all stem from an adult man with Graves' hyperthyroidism.

CDR3 in DNA: TGCAGCGTACGGCAGGTCCCCTCTGGAAACACCATATATTTT. It codes for CSVRQVPSGNTIYF. The genes are TRBV29-1 and TRBJ1-3; unclear D gene. V was cut by 6 bases and J by 0 bases, with 12 bases left in between. Per the germline V gene, CDR1 is SQVTM and CDR2 is ANQGSEA. The CDR3 loop spans 14 amino acids.

This clonotype has more than one count but fewer than ten. V gene TRBV27 combines with J gene TRBJ1-1, with D possibly TRBD1 on 5 matching bases. CDR3 length: 15 residues. The V gene lost 3 bases and the J gene lost 1 base, with 12 bases spanning the gap. Germline-derived CDR1 and CDR2 are MNHEY and SMNVEV (reference sequence). The CDR3 protein is CASSFSHQGNTEAFF. In nucleotides, the CDR3 is TGTGCCAGCAGTTTCTCACATCAGGGGAACACTGAAGCTTTCTTT.

This clonotype turned up a few times. This sequence may be a read error, since a much larger clone differs from it by one base. The rearrangement uses TRBV7-2 and TRBJ1-1; D may be TRBD1 (5 bases). The length of the CDR3 is 13 residues. CDR1 and CDR2 from the germline V gene are SGHTA and FQGNSA. This CDR3 is CASMPGERTEALF. The CDR3 coding sequence is TGTGCCAGCATGCCGGGGGAGAGGACTGAAGCTCTCTTT.

This clonotype was detected a few times. This sequence joins TRBV10-3 and TRBJ1-1; D ambiguous. V was cut by 0 bases and J by 0 bases, with 8 bases left in between. Germline CDR1 is ENHRY and CDR2 is SYGVKD. The CDR3 has 15 amino acids. The DNA of the CDR3 is TGTGCCATCAGTGAGTCGAAACAGTTGAACACTGAAGCTTTCTTT. Amino acid sequence: CAISESKQLNTEAFF.

The table lists this clonotype with a count of one. The final CDR3 position lacks the conserved phenylalanine or tryptophan, pointing to a likely read error. The DNA is left out, because the CDR3 cannot be placed on it with certainty; the CDR3 is given as TCRdb lists it. This rearrangement joins TRBV2 to TRBJ1-2; the table's D call, TRBD1, was not checked against the DNA. Looked up from germline, CDR1 is SNHLY and CDR2 is FYNNEI. Inclusive of both ends, the CDR3 amounts to 10 amino acids. CDR3 loop: CASSDSGRTY.

Note on this clonotype: This clone may be a read error of a much larger clone one base away. J is TRBJ1-1 and V is TRBV7-8, with D possibly being TRBD1 (5 bases). CDR1 and CDR2 from the germline V gene are SGHVS and FQNEAQ. This CDR3 has 16 amino acids. CDR3 residues: CACSLVVGGGSAEAFF. CDR3 DNA: TGTGCCTGCAGCTTAGTTGTGGGGGGAGGCAGCGCTGAAGCTTTCTTT.

In this sample, this clonotype turned up many times. This rearrangement joins TRBV4-3 to TRBJ1-2; D perhaps matches TRBD1 (6 bases). In germline, CDR1 is LGHNA, CDR2 YSLEER. The CDR3 has 14 residues. V was cut by 1 base and J by 3 bases, with 9 bases left in between. The CDR3 sequence is CASSQAAGDYGYTF. CDR3 bases: TGCGCCAGCAGCCAAGCGGCAGGGGACTATGGCTACACCTTC.

The V gene is TRBV7-9, the J gene TRBJ2-1; a possible D gene is TRBD1 (5 bases). V lost 6 bases and J 7 bases, leaving 10 bases between the germline ends. CDR1 and CDR2 from the germline V gene are SEHNR and FQNEAQ (reference sequence). There are 12 residues in the CDR3. The DNA for the CDR3 is TGTGCCAGCAGGTATTCAGGGAATGAGCAGTTCTTC. Protein: CASRYSGNEQFF.